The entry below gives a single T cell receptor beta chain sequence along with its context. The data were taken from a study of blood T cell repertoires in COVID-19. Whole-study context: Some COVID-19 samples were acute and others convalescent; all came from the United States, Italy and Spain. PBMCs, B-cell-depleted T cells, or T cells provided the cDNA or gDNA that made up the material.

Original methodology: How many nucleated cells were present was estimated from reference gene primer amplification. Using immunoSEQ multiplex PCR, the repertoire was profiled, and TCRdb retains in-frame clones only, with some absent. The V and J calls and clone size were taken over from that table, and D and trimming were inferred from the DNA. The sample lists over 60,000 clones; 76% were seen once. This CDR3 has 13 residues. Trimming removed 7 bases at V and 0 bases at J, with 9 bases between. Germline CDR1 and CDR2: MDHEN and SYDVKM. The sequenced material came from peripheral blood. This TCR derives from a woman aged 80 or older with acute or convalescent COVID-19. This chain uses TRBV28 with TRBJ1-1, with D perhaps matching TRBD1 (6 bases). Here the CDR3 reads CASTGGLNTEAFF. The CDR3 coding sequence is TGTGCCAGCACGGGGGGCTTGAACACTGAAGCTTTCTTT.